This record covers a single TCR beta chain. This entry comes from a study of blood T cell repertoires in COVID-19. Whole-study context: Researchers got acute and convalescent COVID-19 samples from the United States, Italy and Spain. PBMCs, B-cell-depleted T cells, or T cells provided the cDNA or gDNA that made up the material.

The V gene end was trimmed by 7 bases and the J gene end by 3 bases; junction bases not matched to a gene: 5. The germline CDR1 and CDR2 sequences are KGHDR and SFDVKD. CDR3 length: 14 residues. Study processing details: Reference gene primers were amplified, and this amplification served to estimate nucleated cell counts. The repertoire was sequenced with immunoSEQ multiplex PCR; TCRdb's copy has only in-frame clones and lacks some. Clonal size and the V and J genes are those of that table, whereas D and trimming came from the DNA. This table holds 130,000 to 150,000 clones, approximately 80% found once.

Sequencing was performed on peripheral blood. The chain joins TRBV24-1 to TRBJ2-3, with TRBD2 matching over 8 bases. The TCR originated in a human donor in a cohort sampled during active COVID-19. CDR3 coding DNA: TGTGCCACCAGCGGGGGGGCCTATACAGATACGCAGTATTTT. The encoded protein is CATSGGAYTDTQYF.